This passage covers 16 T cell receptor beta chains from one sample sequenced in a study of T cells after yellow fever vaccination. TCRdb re-called the 5' RACE reads with MiXCR, one entry per CDR3 protein. There are some 300,000 distinct CDR3 sequences in the sample; about 10% occur only once, and over 3% lies in the top ten. Here the sequenced sample was CD4+ T cells sorted from PBMCs, taken 45 days after the yellow fever booster vaccination. All receptors come from a young man who received the YFV17D yellow fever vaccine.

The chain is built from TRBV7-6 and TRBJ2-5; D gene uncertain. Trimming pared 3 bases from V and 4 bases from J, leaving 6 bases between. This CDR3 spans 12 amino acids. Germline-derived CDR1 and CDR2 are SGHVS and FNYEAQ. Here the CDR3 DNA reads TGTGCCAGCAGCTTCCAAGGAGAGACCCAGTACTTC. Encoded protein: CASSFQGETQYF.

This clonotype was counted ten times or more. This chain connects TRBV20-1 to TRBJ1-4; 9 bases map to TRBD1. V was pared by 7 bases and J by 5 bases, with 8 bases of the junction left unmatched. CDR1 is DFQATT, CDR2 SNEGSKA, per germline (reference sequence). The CDR3 spans 14 residues. Here the CDR3 reads CSVPRGQGNEKLFF. CDR3 in DNA: TGCAGTGTTCCGAGGGGACAGGGAAATGAAAAACTGTTTTTT.

The V call is TRBV7-2, the J call TRBJ2-3; 13 bases match TRBD2. The germline CDR1 and CDR2 sequences are SGHTA and FQGNSA. This CDR3 has 18 residues. V gave up 10 bases and J gave up 2 bases; unmatched junction bases: 15. The CDR3 sequence: CATKPGTSGVVFTDTQYF. The CDR3, as DNA: TGTGCCACCAAGCCCGGGACTAGCGGGGTCGTTTTCACAGATACGCAGTATTTT.

This clonotype appeared a few times. The rearrangement links TRBV20-1 to TRBJ2-5; D call uncertain. Germline assignment: CDR1 DFQATT and CDR2 SNEGSKA (reference sequence). The CDR3 covers 14 residues. V lost 4 bases to trimming and J lost 0 bases, with 12 bases between them. The CDR3, as DNA: TGCAGTGCTACTGGCAGGTTGTACCAAGAGACCCAGTACTTC. Encoded protein: CSATGRLYQETQYF.

This clonotype was found a few times. The chain is built from TRBV4-2 and TRBJ2-5; 10 nucleotides agree with TRBD2. Per germline, CDR1 LGHNA and CDR2 YNFKEQ. The CDR3 length is 15 residues. With 3 bases clipped from V and 5 bases from J, the junction kept 6 bases outside the gene matches. CDR3 DNA sequence: TGTGCCAGCAGCCAGGCCGGGACTAGCGATGAGACCCAGTACTTC. This codes for CASSQAGTSDETQYF.

The V and J genes are TRBV5-1 and TRBJ1-2; D not certain. The length of the CDR3 is 13 residues. Germline assignment: CDR1 SGHRS and CDR2 YFSETQ. V was shortened by 4 bases and J by 4 bases, with 11 bases between the two germline ends. CDR3 in amino acids: CASSAAGIYGYTF. As DNA, the CDR3 is TGCGCCAGCAGCGCCGCGGGGATCTATGGCTACACCTTC.

This chain uses TRBV5-1 with TRBJ2-5; no definite D call. The length of the CDR3 is 13 residues. Germline CDR1 and CDR2: SGHRS and YFSETQ. V was cut by 2 bases and J by 2 bases, with 7 bases left in between. The CDR3 spells CASSFTDQETQYF. The DNA of the CDR3 is TGCGCCAGCAGCTTTACCGATCAAGAGACCCAGTACTTC.

This clonotype occurred many times. The chain joins TRBV7-2 to TRBJ2-5; D gene unclear. Trimming removed 5 bases at V and 0 bases at J, with 4 bases between. In germline, CDR1 is SGHTA, CDR2 FQGNSA. The CDR3 is 12 amino acids. CDR3 bases: TGTGCCAGCAGCGTGTACCAAGAGACCCAGTACTTC. It yields the protein CASSVYQETQYF.

In this sample, this clonotype turned up a few times. V is TRBV12-3 or TRBV12-4 and J is TRBJ2-5, with D unclear. V lost 3 bases, J lost 3 bases, and 8 bases lay in between. The CDR3 length is 13 residues. CDR3 DNA: TGTGCCAGCAGTTTTCATGGGGAAGAGACCCAGTACTTC. Its translation is CASSFHGEETQYF.

The genes are TRBV5-1 and TRBJ2-5; no clear D. CDR1 and CDR2 from the germline V gene are SGHRS and YFSETQ. The CDR3 runs 15 residues. V was shortened by 0 bases and J by 4 bases, with 13 bases between the two germline ends. The CDR3 DNA follows: TGCGCCAGCAGCTTGGAACAGATTGGTGGAGAGACCCAGTACTTC. Its translation is CASSLEQIGGETQYF.

The rearrangement uses TRBV6-5 and TRBJ2-7; weak D call: TRBD1 (6 bases). Trimming pared 5 bases from V and 0 bases from J, leaving 17 bases between. CDR1 is MNHEY and CDR2 is SVGAGI in the germline V gene. There are 16 residues in the CDR3. CDR3 sequence reads: CASSPGTGRNSYEQYV. CDR3 in DNA: TGTGCCAGCAGTCCAGGAACAGGGCGCAACTCCTACGAGCAGTACGTC.

This clonotype was seen a few times. The chain combines TRBV20-1 with TRBJ1-5; D not certain. V was trimmed by 6 bases and J by 2 bases, leaving 14 bases between them. CDR1 and CDR2 from the germline V gene are DFQATT and SNEGSKA (reference sequence). The CDR3 is made up of 14 amino acids. CDR3: CSAPRSGGNQPQHF. The CDR3 region has the DNA TGCAGTGCGCCACGGTCCGGGGGCAATCAGCCCCAGCATTTT.

This clonotype was seen a few times. This chain joins TRBV20-1 and TRBJ2-1, with a possible D match to TRBD1 (6 bases). The V end was cut by 7 bases, the J end by 0 bases, with 16 bases between. The CDR3 consists of 15 residues. CDR1 and CDR2 from the germline V gene are DFQATT and SNEGSKA (reference sequence). The CDR3 DNA sequence: TGCAGTGTCCCAGGGACATCGAGCTCCTACAATGAGCAGTTCTTC. Residues: CSVPGTSSSYNEQFF.

This clonotype was detected a few times. The rearrangement joins TRBV5-1 to TRBJ1-1, with D maybe TRBD1 (6 bases). Germline CDR1 SGHRS, CDR2 YFSETQ. The length of the CDR3 is 14 residues. V was shortened by 7 bases and J by 1 base, with 14 bases between the two germline ends. The CDR3 sequence is CASGLQGQNTEAFF. CDR3 DNA sequence: TGCGCCAGCGGTTTACAGGGCCAGAACACTGAAGCTTTCTTT.

This clonotype was detected many times. This rearrangement joins TRBV7-2 to TRBJ2-1, with D possibly TRBD2 on 7 matching bases. The CDR3 contains 14 residues. V was pared by 1 base and J by 9 bases, with 13 bases between. Germline values: CDR1 SGHTA, CDR2 FQGNSA. As DNA, the CDR3 is TGTGCCAGCAGCTTAGATACAGGGAGGGCTGAGCAGTTCTTC. Residues: CASSLDTGRAEQFF.

This clonotype was observed a few times. The chain has TRBV6-2 or TRBV6-3 and TRBJ2-4; D is unresolved. This CDR3 is built from 17 residues. Trimming removed 6 bases at V and 2 bases at J, with 20 bases between. Germline CDR1 MNHEY, CDR2 SVGEGT. CDR3 loop: CASREVPTLGTKNIQYF. In nucleotides, the CDR3 is TGTGCCAGCAGAGAGGTACCGACTTTAGGGACCAAAAACATTCAGTACTTC.